What follows describes a single T cell receptor (beta chain). Germline loops: CDR1 LNHNV, CDR2 YYDKDF (reference sequence). The CDR3 sequence is 13 residues long. Trimming stripped 9 bases from V and 2 bases from J, with 10 bases between. The record originates from a study of shared clonotypes between healthy human individuals. In the original workflow: ImmunoSEQ output held junction-only sequences without quality scores, so filtering differed. Profiling relied on immunoSEQ multiplex PCR, and the TCRdb table lists in-frame clones only, not all of them. V, J and clone size were drawn from that table, and D and trimming were deduced from the DNA. The sample lists roughly 490,000 clones; around 79% were seen once.

The sample comprised PBMCs. The sequence was collected from a woman aged 35 to 49 in good health. Some clones in this sample may be carry-over from other donors' samples. J is TRBJ1-4 and V is TRBV15, with D possibly matching TRBD1 (5 bases). CDR3 nucleotide sequence: TGTGCCACTAGTGGGGGGACTAATGAAAAACTGTTTTTT. It translates to CATSGGTNEKLFF. Based on the CDR3 plus reference TRBV15 and TRBJ1-4, the full variable domain is DAMVIQNPRYQVTQFGKPVTLSCSQTLNHNVMYWYQQKSSQAPKLLFHYYDKDFNNEADTPDNFQSRRPNTSFCFLDIRSPGLGDTAMYLCATSGGTNEKLFFGSGTQLSVL.